A single sample is the source of the 10 T cell receptor beta chains below, sequenced in a study of regulatory T cells in long-lasting Graves disease. Time point noted: newly diagnosed GD, antithyroid drugs for less than 3 months. The TCR library used RNA extracted from PBMCs. Through Arm-PCR of CDR3 regions and iRepertoire HTBI primers, TCR beta libraries were built. TCRdb re-called the multiplex PCR reads through MiXCR, storing one row per CDR3 protein. The sample yields a few hundred thousand distinct CDR3 sequences, more than 15% seen once. These same data were also listed under a study on T cells in Graves' hyperthyroidism and ophthalmopathy.

Sequenced material: peripheral blood mononuclear cells (PBMCs), taken at new diagnosis, from a patient treated with antithyroid drugs. Receptors originate from a woman aged 25 to 39 with Graves disease.

CDR3 loop: CASGSPGQGGETQYF. The CDR3 nucleotides read TGTGCTAGTGGTTCCCCGGGACAGGGGGGGGAGACCCAGTACTTC. The chain carries TRBV12-5 and TRBJ2-5; 11 bases line up with TRBD1. With 4 bases clipped from V and 5 bases from J, the junction kept 6 bases outside the gene matches. CDR1 and CDR2 (germline): LGHNT, FRNRAP. CDR3 length: 15 residues.

This clonotype was found many times. The CDR3 spells CASSLRGGTDTQYF. In DNA form, the CDR3 reads TGTGCCAGCAGCTTAAGGGGCGGCACAGATACGCAGTATTTT. V and J are TRBV7-6 and TRBJ2-3, with D possibly being TRBD1 (5 bases). This CDR3 is built from 14 residues. With 2 bases removed from V and 1 base from J, the gap between germline ends came to 7 bases. CDR1 and CDR2 (germline): SGHVS, FNYEAQ. The complete variable domain, with remaining parts taken from reference TRBV7-6 and TRBJ2-3, reads GAGVSQSPRYKVTKRGQDVALRCDPISGHVSLYWYRQALGQGPEFLTYFNYEAQQDKSGLPNDRFSAERPEGSISTLTIQRTEQRDSAMYRCASSLRGGTDTQYFGPGTRLTVL.

This clonotype was seen only a few times. A read error may explain this, as a much larger clone is one base away. The conserved phenylalanine or tryptophan is not found at the CDR3 terminus, so this likely reflects a read error. The chain is built from TRBV20-1 and TRBJ1-5; a weak D match, TRBD1 (5 bases). V lost 4 bases, J lost 4 bases, and 11 bases lay in between. The CDR3 has 13 amino acids. Germline CDR1 is DFQATT and CDR2 is SNEGSKA (reference sequence). CDR3 sequence: CSAIIRVNQPQHS. The CDR3 DNA reads as TGCAGTGCTATTATCAGGGTTAATCAGCCCCAGCATTCT.

CDR3 DNA sequence: TGTGCCACCGGCCCAGGGACAGTCCTCACTAACTATGGCTACACCTTC. Amino acids: CATGPGTVLTNYGYTF. The chain recombines TRBV19 with TRBJ1-2; 7 positions agree with TRBD1. J was trimmed by 0 bases and V by 10 bases; bases with no gene match: 14. Germline loops: CDR1 LNHDA, CDR2 SQIVND (reference sequence). This CDR3 contains 16 residues.

This clonotype occurred a few times. This is likely an artifact of a read error, given a far larger clone one base away. The CDR3 does not close with the conserved phenylalanine or tryptophan, likely indicating a read error. V usage is TRBV11-3 and J usage is TRBJ2-3, with 10 positions matching TRBD1. The CDR3 length is 15 residues. With V trimmed by 1 base and J by 5 bases, 3 bases remained unmatched. The V gene's germline CDR1 is SGHNT and CDR2 YENEEA. CDR3 bases: TGTGCCAGCAGCTTAGGAGGACAGGGGGGAGATACGCAGTATGTT. Encoded protein: CASSLGGQGGDTQYV.

This clonotype occurred many times. The chain joins TRBV5-1 to TRBJ1-1; 7 bases fit TRBD1. The CDR3 covers 14 residues. Trimming at V came to 0 bases and at J to 6 bases, leaving 5 bases not matched to a gene. Germline CDR1 SGHRS, CDR2 YFSETQ. The CDR3 region is CASSLEAQGAEAFF. CDR3 coding DNA: TGCGCCAGCAGCTTGGAGGCGCAGGGGGCTGAAGCTTTCTTT.

At least ten counts were recorded for this clonotype. The J gene is TRBJ2-7, the V gene TRBV27, with 10 bases lining up with TRBD1. Germline values: CDR1 MNHEY, CDR2 SMNVEV (reference sequence). This CDR3 is built from 15 residues. The V segment lost 2 bases and the J segment 6 bases; nucleotides outside the gene matches: 7. The CDR3 sequence: CASSLGTGVLSEQYF. Here the CDR3 DNA reads TGTGCCAGCAGTTTAGGGACAGGGGTCCTATCCGAGCAGTACTTC.

This clonotype was detected many times. V is TRBV12-5 and J is TRBJ2-7, with a tentative D call TRBD1 (6 bases). This CDR3 is 15 amino acids long. The V gene's germline CDR1 is LGHNT and CDR2 FRNRAP. Trimming stripped 4 bases from V and 3 bases from J, with 16 bases between. CDR3 sequence (DNA): TGTGCTAGTGGTTCGATGGGGACATCAAGCTACGAGCAGTACTTC. Translation gives CASGSMGTSSYEQYF.

This clonotype was counted at least ten times. The chain combines TRBV11-2 with TRBJ2-1, with TRBD2 matching 8 bases. This CDR3 is built from 15 residues. J was trimmed by 5 bases and V by 5 bases; bases with no gene match: 8. The germline V gene has CDR1 SGHAT and CDR2 FQNNGV. The CDR3 loop is CASSTLGRGDNEQFF. The CDR3 DNA follows: TGTGCCAGCAGCACCTTGGGGCGGGGGGACAATGAGCAGTTCTTC.

This clonotype was seen many times. V and J are TRBV7-8 and TRBJ1-5, with TRBD1 identical over 8 bases. Germline V gene sequence: CDR1 SGHVS, CDR2 FQNEAQ. Germline trimming cut 5 bases from V and 5 bases from J; bases unmatched to any gene: 5. The CDR3 sequence is 14 residues long. The CDR3 sequence is CASSRQGPDQPQHF. The CDR3 region has the DNA TGTGCCAGCAGCAGACAGGGGCCCGATCAGCCCCAGCATTTT.